This TCR beta chain was sequenced for a study of T cell responses to AZD1222 COVID-19 vaccine. The study's findings and limits: Donors, mostly white British, included more females; clonal diversity was possibly underestimated. Repertoires in all cases were sampled only once the peak T cell response had passed.

The V and J ends lost 0 bases and 5 bases respectively, with 11 bases between them. CDR1 SGHDT and CDR2 YYEEEE come from the germline V gene. The CDR3 has 14 amino acids. TCRdb's copy holds only in-frame clones and misses some; the assay was immunoSEQ multiplex PCR. The sample includes about 120,000 clones, about 89% seen only once; the top ten take 5% to 5.5%. A note on this clone: Its target is unknown.

The source was peripheral blood, collected on day 0 of AZD1222 vaccination. The chain couples TRBV5-6 to TRBJ1-1, with D hard to call. This receptor was obtained from an adult in good health. CDR3 nucleotides: TGTGCCAGCAGCTTGGGGGTGATCATAACTGAAGCTTTCTTT. It is translated as CASSLGVIITEAFF. The full variable domain, in which reference TRBV5-6 and TRBJ1-1 provide the parts outside the CDR3, is DAGVTQSPTHLIKTRGQQVTLRCSPKSGHDTVSWYQQALGQGPQFIFQYYEEEERQRGNFPDRFSGHQFPNYSSELNVNALLLGDSALYLCASSLGVIITEAFFGQGTRLTVV.